The 16 T cell receptor beta chains reported below all come from one sample, sequenced in a study of cytomegalovirus exposure and HLA in healthy donors. With 60 Vbeta and 13 Jbeta primers, the PCR was carried out. Sequencing was performed with immunoSEQ multiplex PCR; in TCRdb, only in-frame clones are kept and a portion is missing. The sample shows approximately 210,000 clones, approximately 87% of them seen only once. The specimen sequenced was PBMCs. Every receptor here comes from a man aged 30 to 45 in good health and CMV-seronegative.

The rearrangement uses TRBV27 and TRBJ2-3, with D tentatively TRBD2 (6 bases). Germline V gives CDR1 MNHEY, CDR2 SMNVEV (reference sequence). CDR3 length equals 16 residues. V lost 0 bases, J lost 0 bases, and 10 bases lay in between. Here the CDR3 DNA reads TGTGCCAGCAGTTTATCCCGTAGCGGAAGCACAGATACGCAGTATTTT. Amino acid sequence: CASSLSRSGSTDTQYF.

The gene calls are TRBV18 and TRBJ2-3, with TRBD1 as a possible D gene (5 bases). Germline lookup yields CDR1 KGHSH and CDR2 LQKENI. The CDR3 covers 15 residues. V lost 2 bases and J lost 3, with 12 bases in between. The CDR3 reads CASSPVGDLTDTQYF. In DNA, the CDR3 is TGTGCCAGCTCACCAGTAGGGGATTTGACAGATACGCAGTATTTT.

The gene calls are TRBV28 and TRBJ2-7, with D maybe TRBD2 (7 bases). Germline V gene data show CDR1 as MDHEN and CDR2 as SYDVKM. The CDR3 totals 15 residues. V shed 5 bases and J shed 6 bases, with 20 bases lying between them. The CDR3 coding sequence is TGTGCCAGCAGTACCCTGGAGGGGGGGCGAGGCGAGCAGTACTTC. This encodes CASSTLEGGRGEQYF. Drawing the rest from reference TRBV28 and TRBJ2-7, the complete variable domain is DVKVTQSSRYLVKRTGEKVFLECVQDMDHENMFWYRQDPGLGLRLIYFSYDVKMKEKGDIPEGYSVSREKKERFSLILESASTNQTSMYLCASSTLEGGRGEQYFGPGTRLTVT.

The chain has TRBV27 and TRBJ2-5; 12 bases map to TRBD2. V was pared by 6 bases and J by 2 bases, with 7 bases of the junction left unmatched. The CDR3 runs 16 residues. Germline CDR1 reads MNHEY; CDR2 reads SMNVEV (reference sequence). The CDR3 DNA reads as TGTGCCAGCAGACGTGGACTAGCGGGGCAGCAAGAGACCCAGTACTTC. It translates to CASRRGLAGQQETQYF.

The CDR3 coding sequence is TGTGCCAGCAGTAACACATACGGGGACACTGAAGCTTTCTTT. Translated, it gives CASSNTYGDTEAFF. The genes are TRBV2 and TRBJ1-1; no firm D call. The V gene lost 5 bases and the J gene lost 3 bases, with 13 bases spanning the gap. From germline, CDR1 is SNHLY and CDR2 FYNNEI. This CDR3 is built from 14 residues.

For this clone: Mismatch with germline at one junction end may stem from a read error. The chain combines TRBV7-9 with TRBJ1-2; the D is unclear. Germline V gives CDR1 SEHNR, CDR2 FQNEAQ (reference sequence). CDR3 length: 15 residues. The CDR3 DNA reads TGTTCCAGCAGAGACGAGGGTTCCAGATCCTCTGGCTACACCTTC. It yields the protein CSSRDEGSRSSGYTF.

The J gene is TRBJ1-2, the V gene TRBV19; 9 nucleotides line up with TRBD1. Germline V gives CDR1 LNHDA, CDR2 SQIVND (reference sequence). V lost 10 bases and J lost 4; bases outside the gene matches: 13. The CDR3 runs to 15 residues. This chain's CDR3 is CATKIRQGGSYGYTF. The CDR3 nucleotides are TGTGCCACCAAAATACGACAGGGGGGGAGCTATGGCTACACCTTC.

The J gene is TRBJ1-2, the V gene TRBV28; TRBD1 matches at 7 bases. There are 15 residues in the CDR3. The V gene's germline CDR1 is MDHEN and CDR2 SYDVKM. V lost 4 bases to trimming and J lost 0 bases; unmatched junction nucleotides: 5. In DNA form, the CDR3 reads TGTGCCAGCAGTTCTCGAGGGGGCTCTAACTATGGCTACACCTTC. This sequence encodes CASSSRGGSNYGYTF.

The J gene is TRBJ1-5, the V gene TRBV5-3; 7 nucleotides align to TRBD1. TRBV5-3 is sorted into the ORF group, with uncertain function. V lost 6 bases, J lost 2 bases, and 5 bases stayed unmatched. The CDR3 covers 14 residues. CDR3 DNA: TGTGCCAGAACACAGGGGTGTGGCAATCAGCCCCAGCATTTT. As protein: CARTQGCGNQPQHF.

V usage is TRBV4-1 and J usage is TRBJ1-6, with a weak D call TRBD1 (5 bases). The CDR3 runs to 16 residues. Trimming shortened V by 4 bases and J by 13 bases, and 23 bases separated the two germline ends. The germline V gene has CDR1 MGHRA and CDR2 YSYEKL. CDR3 bases: TGCGCCAGCAGCCTTGCGGTAGGGGCGGAGATTCACCCCCTCCACTTT. This translates into CASSLAVGAEIHPLHF.

This clone was seen only a few times. This chain joins TRBV11-3 and TRBJ2-2; 7 nucleotides line up with TRBD2. The V gene end was trimmed by 6 bases and the J gene end by 6 bases; junction bases not matched to a gene: 7. Germline V gene sequence: CDR1 SGHNT, CDR2 YENEEA. This CDR3 comprises 14 residues. CDR3 sequence: CASRLTSLAGELFF. In DNA, the CDR3 is TGTGCCAGCAGATTGACTAGCCTCGCCGGGGAGCTGTTTTTT.

The chain is built from TRBV19 and TRBJ2-7; D uncertain. The CDR3 extends over 14 amino acids. V lost 5 bases, J lost 1 base, and 12 bases lay in between. The germline V gene has CDR1 LNHDA and CDR2 SQIVND (reference sequence). The CDR3 loop reads CASSYGGTSYEQYF. CDR3 in DNA: TGTGCCAGTAGTTACGGCGGTACTTCCTACGAGCAGTACTTC.

The chain combines TRBV15 with TRBJ1-2; 8 nucleotides agree with TRBD1. Trimming cost V 0 bases and J 6 bases; bases outside gene matches: 15. The CDR3 is 18 amino acids. In germline, CDR1 is LNHNV, CDR2 YYDKDF (reference sequence). In nucleotides, the CDR3 is TGTGCCACCAGCAGAGAATGGGGGACAAGGACAGGGAAGAATGGCTACACCTTC. Amino acids: CATSREWGTRTGKNGYTF.

The chain carries TRBV18 and TRBJ2-7; TRBD1 might be the D (5 bases). V shed 3 bases and J shed 1 base, with 7 bases lying between them. This CDR3 is 13 amino acids long. The germline V gene encodes CDR1 KGHSH and CDR2 LQKENI. CDR3 in amino acids: CASSPDNSYEQYF. CDR3 in DNA: TGTGCCAGCTCACCGGACAATTCCTACGAGCAGTACTTC.

The chain employs TRBV19 and TRBJ1-1; tentative D call: TRBD1 (5 bases). CDR3 length: 14 amino acids. With 1 base removed from V and 3 bases from J, the gap between germline ends came to 9 bases. Germline CDR1 and CDR2: LNHDA and SQIVND (reference sequence). The CDR3 DNA sequence: TGTGCCAGTAGTATAGGGCAGGGATACACTGAAGCTTTCTTT. Translation: CASSIGQGYTEAFF.

This chain joins TRBV19 and TRBJ2-3; 8 positions match TRBD1. Germline V CDR1 and CDR2: LNHDA, SQIVND (reference sequence). There are 16 residues in the CDR3. The V gene end was trimmed by 3 bases and the J gene end by 3 bases; junction bases not matched to a gene: 8. The CDR3: CASSISGRGRTDTQYF. CDR3 DNA: TGTGCCAGTAGTATTTCCGGCAGGGGGCGTACAGATACGCAGTATTTT. Full variable domain (remainder filled in from reference TRBV19 and TRBJ2-3): DGGITQSPKYLFRKEGQNVTLSCEQNLNHDAMYWYRQDPGQGLRLIYYSQIVNDFQKGDIAEGYSVSREKKESFPLTVTSAQKNPTAFYLCASSISGRGRTDTQYFGPGTRLTVL.